This entry features one T cell receptor (beta chain) sequence. Its matching antigen is unknown. CDR3 length: 16 amino acids. The V and J ends lost 4 bases and 4 bases respectively, with 19 bases between them. From germline, CDR1 is SGHRS and CDR2 YFSETQ. These data belong to a study of T cell repertoires in ileal Crohn's disease. Study details: At surgery, under 40% of patients smoked, with median disease duration about eight years.

Notes on the study in general: Every patient over 26.8% clonality showed endoscopic recurrence. Compared with CD4 T cells, sorted CD8 cells carried more expanded clones.

Each sample's TCRB immunosequencing used 500 to 550 nanograms of biopsy DNA. Using immunoSEQ multiplex PCR, the repertoire was profiled, and TCRdb retains in-frame clones only, with some absent. The data contain 13,000 to 15,000 clones, approximately 90% of them singletons. The material sequenced was ileal tissue. The receptor comes from an adult with Crohn's disease. The chain is built from TRBV5-1 and TRBJ2-3; D possibly corresponds to TRBD2 (7 bases). DNA of the CDR3: TGCGCCAGCAGCGCAGTGGGAGGGGGATTTGCAGATACGCAGTATTTT. It codes for CASSAVGGGFADTQYF.